This passage covers 3 T cell receptor beta chains from one sample sequenced in a study of identical twins. TCRdb re-called the 5' RACE reads with MiXCR, one entry per CDR3 protein. The sample holds some 250,000 distinct CDR3 sequences, roughly 13% seen once. The same data also went into a second study, on yellow fever vaccine responses in identical twins.

Sequencing used memory (CD45RO+) T cells sorted from blood. These receptors were obtained from a woman aged 18-29 years in good health.

There are a few counts of this clonotype. V and J are TRBV6-1 and TRBJ1-2; D not certain. Germline CDR1 is MNHNS and CDR2 is SASEGT. Trimming left V 3 bases short and J 4 bases short, with 9 bases between. This CDR3 region has 13 residues. The chain's CDR3 is CASSERPGYGYTF. As DNA, the CDR3 is TGTGCCAGCAGTGAGAGGCCGGGCTATGGCTACACCTTC.

This clonotype was detected only a few times. This sequence joins TRBV5-1 and TRBJ2-3; tentative D call: TRBD1 (5 bases). V was shortened by 0 bases and J by 0 bases, with 11 bases between the two germline ends. CDR3 length: 16 residues. CDR1 and CDR2 from the germline V gene are SGHRS and YFSETQ. The CDR3 DNA reads TGCGCCAGCAGCTTGGGACAGAGCACTAGCACAGATACGCAGTATTTT. This gives the protein CASSLGQSTSTDTQYF.

This clonotype was observed a handful of times. J is TRBJ2-5 and V is TRBV11-2, with a possible D match to TRBD1 (6 bases). Germline loops: CDR1 SGHAT, CDR2 FQNNGV. With 5 bases removed from V and 13 bases from J, the gap between germline ends came to 20 bases. The CDR3 is 13 amino acids. DNA of the CDR3: TGTGCCAGCAGCCTCACCGCCGGGACATGGTTGTACTTC. It encodes CASSLTAGTWLYF.